This T cell receptor beta chain was sequenced during a study of early T cells in non-severe SARS-CoV-2 infection (dated by TCRdb to the early 2020s). The study in broad terms: Because TCR sequencing was done on bulk RNA from unsorted whole blood, the alpha and beta chains could not be paired. Results the study describes overall, beyond this receptor: VDJdb matching was skewed toward anti-spike CD8 responses and likely underestimated virus-specific expansions, missing private and CD4 specificities.

Its CDR3 holds 16 amino acids, cysteine through phenylalanine. Of all the DNA, just the CDR3 is kept, 48 bases in frame from base 1. The germline V gene yields MNHNS for CDR1 and SASEGT for CDR2. V and J are truncated by 6 bases and 1 base respectively, leaving an intervening sequence of 18 bases. Set within a cohort of healthcare workers in London, UK, this nested case-control study involved weekly PCR testing of nasopharyngeal swabs along with blood sampling. Healthcare workers were recruited between 23 and 31 March 2020, during the week of the UK lockdown, and were followed weekly for up to roughly 16 weeks. The protocol used for the library was 5' RACE. This sample was sequenced with a NextSeq 500. In the TCR library protocol, unique molecular identifiers were attached to individual cDNA molecules to correct for PCR bias and sequencing error. Both TCR alpha and beta chains were sequenced, and tight co-correlation was observed between alpha and beta sequence abundances in each sample. In the authors' own workflow: Decombinator V4 was used to annotate the V gene, J gene and CDR3 of the TCR sequences. Expanded TCRs were defined as changing significantly between any two time points under a Poisson model with p below 0.0001. TCR abundances were normalised to the total number of TCRs sequenced per sample and expressed as counts per million. TRAV1-2 paired with TRAJ12, TRAJ20 or TRAJ33 defined MAIT TCRs, while TRAV10 paired with TRAJ18 defined iNKT TCRs. VDJdb, accessed 1 November 2021, was searched for CMV, EBV and SARS-CoV-2 annotated TCRs, excluding TCRs annotated for multiple antigens. Through fastp at Q25 and MiXCR, TCRdb rebuilt clones from the public reads, retaining in-frame beta chains. Each CDR3 protein gets just one entry, which takes the most common genes and DNA from the rows behind it. TCRdb, not the original authors, processed these V and J calls. For this sample there are around 88,000 distinct CDR3 sequences; around an eighth appear just once. The ten largest clones represent 5.5% to 8% of the sample.

About this clonotype itself: Its antigen has not been determined. No base-level quality is on record; no much larger clone is a single base apart.

The TCR originated in an adult who was a healthcare worker with PCR-confirmed SARS-CoV-2 infection or an uninfected control (not recorded which). The material sequenced was whole blood. The rearranged segments are TRBV6-1 and TRBJ1-1; possibly the D gene is TRBD1, per 6 matching bases. The CDR3 protein is CASRPEGRRGNTEAFF. The DNA sequence is given as TGTGCCAGCAGACCCGAGGGCCGCAGGGGGAACACTGAAGCTTTCTTT.